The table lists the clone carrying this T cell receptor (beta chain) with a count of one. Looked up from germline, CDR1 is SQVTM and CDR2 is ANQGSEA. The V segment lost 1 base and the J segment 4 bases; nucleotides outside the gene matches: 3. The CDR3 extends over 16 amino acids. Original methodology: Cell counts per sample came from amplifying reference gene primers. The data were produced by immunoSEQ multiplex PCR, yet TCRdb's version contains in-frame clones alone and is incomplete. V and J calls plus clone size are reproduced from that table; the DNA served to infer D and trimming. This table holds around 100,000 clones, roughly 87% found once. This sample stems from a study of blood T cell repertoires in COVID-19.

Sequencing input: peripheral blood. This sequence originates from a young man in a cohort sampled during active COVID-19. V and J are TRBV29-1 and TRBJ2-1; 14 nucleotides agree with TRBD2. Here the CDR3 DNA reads TGCAGCGTTGAAGGGACTAGCGGGGGGCGATACAATGAGCAGTTCTTC. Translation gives CSVEGTSGGRYNEQFF.